This T cell receptor beta chain appears in the sequencing data of a study of brain metastases from non-small cell lung cancer. Sequenced by immunoSEQ multiplex PCR; TCRdb stores in-frame clones only, minus some. The repertoire holds about 3,900 clones, with about 86% as singletons. Regarding the study as a whole: T-cell infiltration was lower in brain metastases than primaries (P < 0.001). Compared with their matched primary tumors, about 62% of brain metastases showed expanded T-cell clones.

Remarks on this clone: The antigen is not known.

This CDR3 spans 14 amino acids. The ends were cut back, 3 bases at V and 1 base at J, with 6 bases in the middle. Per germline, CDR1 SGHVS and CDR2 FNYEAQ. The rearrangement links TRBV7-6 to TRBJ2-2, with D unclear. This clonotype was sampled from a donor over 35 with non-small cell lung cancer. Material: primary lung tumor tissue. The CDR3: CASSFAENTGELFF. CDR3 sequence (DNA): TGTGCCAGCAGCTTCGCAGAGAACACCGGGGAGCTGTTTTTT.